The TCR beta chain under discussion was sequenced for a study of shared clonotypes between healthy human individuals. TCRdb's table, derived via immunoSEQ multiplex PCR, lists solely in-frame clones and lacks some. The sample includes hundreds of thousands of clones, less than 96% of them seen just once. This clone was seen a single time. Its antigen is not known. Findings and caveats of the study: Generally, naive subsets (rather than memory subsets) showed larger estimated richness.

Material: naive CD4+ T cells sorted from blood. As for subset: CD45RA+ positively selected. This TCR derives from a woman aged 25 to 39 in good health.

CDR3 DNA: TGTGCCAGCAGTCCCGCGGGAGTTGGTGGGGAGACCCAGTACTTC. Amino acid sequence: CASSPAGVGGETQYF. The chain joins TRBV28 to TRBJ2-5, with 7 bases lining up with TRBD2. The CDR3 consists of 15 residues. Germline values: CDR1 MDHEN, CDR2 SYDVKM. The V segment lost 5 bases and the J segment 5 bases; nucleotides outside the gene matches: 11.